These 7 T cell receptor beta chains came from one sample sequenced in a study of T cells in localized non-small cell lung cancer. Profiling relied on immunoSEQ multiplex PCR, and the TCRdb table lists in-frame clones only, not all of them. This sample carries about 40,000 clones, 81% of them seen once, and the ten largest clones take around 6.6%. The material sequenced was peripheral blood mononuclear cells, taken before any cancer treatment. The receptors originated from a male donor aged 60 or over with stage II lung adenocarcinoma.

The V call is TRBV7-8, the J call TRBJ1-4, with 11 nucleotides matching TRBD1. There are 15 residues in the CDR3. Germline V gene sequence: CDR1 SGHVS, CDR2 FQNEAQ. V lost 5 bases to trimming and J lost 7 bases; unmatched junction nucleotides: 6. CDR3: CASSHPGTGGEKLFF. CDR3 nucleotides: TGTGCCAGCAGCCACCCGGGGACAGGGGGTGAAAAACTGTTTTTT.

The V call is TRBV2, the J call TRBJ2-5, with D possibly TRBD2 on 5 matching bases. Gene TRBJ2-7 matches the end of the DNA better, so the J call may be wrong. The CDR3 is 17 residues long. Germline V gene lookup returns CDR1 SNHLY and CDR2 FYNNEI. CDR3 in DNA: TGTGCCAGCAGTGTCGCGGGCCATCTCTCTTTCTCCTACGAGCAGTACTTC. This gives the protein CASSVAGHLSFSYEQYF.

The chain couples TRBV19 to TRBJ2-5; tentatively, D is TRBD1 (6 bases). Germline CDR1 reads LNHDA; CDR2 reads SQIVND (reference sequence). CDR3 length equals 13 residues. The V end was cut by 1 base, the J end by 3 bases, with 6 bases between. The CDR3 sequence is CASSIGQEETQYF. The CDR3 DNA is TGTGCCAGTAGTATAGGACAGGAAGAGACCCAGTACTTC.

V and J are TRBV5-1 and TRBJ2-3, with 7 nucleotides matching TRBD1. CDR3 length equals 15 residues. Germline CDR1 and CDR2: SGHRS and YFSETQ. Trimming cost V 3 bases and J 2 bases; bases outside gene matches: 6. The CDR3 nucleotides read TGCGCCAGCAGCTCGGGACAGACGATCACAGATACGCAGTATTTT. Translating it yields CASSSGQTITDTQYF. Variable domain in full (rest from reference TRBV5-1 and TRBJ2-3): KAGVTQTPRYLIKTRGQQVTLSCSPISGHRSVSWYQQTPGQGLQFLFEYFSETQRNKGNFPGRFSGRQFSNSRSEMNVSTLELGDSALYLCASSSGQTITDTQYFGPGTRLTVL.

The CDR3 region has the DNA TGTGCCTGGAGGGAGGGCCAGGACGCTGAAGCTTTCTTT. Protein: CAWREGQDAEAFF. The J gene is TRBJ1-1, the V gene TRBV30; D not resolved. With 3 bases removed from V and 6 bases from J, the gap between germline ends came to 14 bases. Germline V CDR1 and CDR2: GTSNPN, SVGIG (reference sequence). The CDR3 is 13 residues long.

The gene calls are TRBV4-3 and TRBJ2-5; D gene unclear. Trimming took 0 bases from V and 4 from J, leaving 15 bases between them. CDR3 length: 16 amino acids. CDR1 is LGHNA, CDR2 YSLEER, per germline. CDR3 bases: TGCGCCAGCAGCCAAGACGGGCGAGGAAACGGAGAGACCCAGTACTTC. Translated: CASSQDGRGNGETQYF.

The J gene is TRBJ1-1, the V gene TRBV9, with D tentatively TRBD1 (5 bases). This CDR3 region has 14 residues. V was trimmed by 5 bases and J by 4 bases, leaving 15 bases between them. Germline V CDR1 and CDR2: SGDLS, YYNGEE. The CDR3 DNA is TGTGCCAGCAGGGATGGTAGTGGGGGCACTGAAGCTTTCTTT. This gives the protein CASRDGSGGTEAFF.